Following are 10 T cell receptor beta chains from one sample sequenced in a study of T cell repertoires in cytomegalovirus infection. TCRdb reprocessed the reads via MiXCR and lists one record per CDR3 protein. Of fewer than 550,000 distinct CDR3 sequences listed, 15% to 20% are singletons. Material for sequencing was CD8+ T cells from PBMCs. Receptors originate from a human donor in good health (CMV status not recorded). Some clones in this sample may be carry-over from other donors' samples.

In this sample, this clonotype turned up a few times. In DNA form, the CDR3 reads TGTGCCACCAGTGATTATTCGACTTGGATTCCGGGGGAGCTGTTTTTT. Its protein product is CATSDYSTWIPGELFF. The chain couples TRBV24-1 to TRBJ2-2; no clear D. CDR1 and CDR2 from the germline V gene are KGHDR and SFDVKD. This CDR3 region has 16 residues. Trimming pared 2 bases from V and 8 bases from J, leaving 17 bases between.

This clonotype was detected many times. The rearrangement links TRBV11-2 to TRBJ1-2; 10 bases line up with TRBD1. Germline V gene lookup returns CDR1 SGHAT and CDR2 FQNNGV. CDR3 length: 16 residues. The trim removed 3 bases at V and 9 bases at J, leaving 13 bases unmatched. In DNA form, the CDR3 reads TGTGCCAGCAGCTTCTCTGTCCGCGACAGGGGGCCGAGCTACACCTTC. Protein: CASSFSVRDRGPSYTF.

Worth noting for this clonotype: This sequence may be a read error, since a much larger clone differs from it by one base. The rearrangement links TRBV7-4 to TRBJ2-2; 14 bases align to TRBD2. Germline V CDR1 and CDR2: SGHVT, SQSDAQ. The CDR3 has 19 amino acids. The CDR3 DNA reads TGTGCCAGCAGCTTAGGTCGACTAGCGGGAGGGCCTTACACCGGGGTGCTGTTTTTT. Translated: CASSLGRLAGGPYTGVLFF. The full variable domain, in which reference TRBV7-4 and TRBJ2-2 provide the parts outside the CDR3, is GAGVSQSPRYKVAKRGRDVALRCDSISGHVTLYWYRQTLGQGSEVLTYSQSDAQRDKSGRPSGRFSAERPERSVSTLKIQRTEQGDSAVYLCASSLGRLAGGPYTGVLFFGEGSRLTVL.

This clonotype was seen more than once but under ten times. This sequence joins TRBV27 and TRBJ2-3, with unresolved D. Trimming stripped 1 base from V and 8 bases from J, with 1 base between. CDR1 and CDR2 from the germline V gene are MNHEY and SMNVEV (reference sequence). This CDR3 region has 10 residues. CDR3: CASSLFTQYF. For the CDR3, the DNA is TGTGCCAGCAGTTTATTTACGCAGTATTTT.

The V call is TRBV4-3, the J call TRBJ2-7, with D possibly TRBD1 on 6 matching bases. Trimming removed 1 base at V and 2 bases at J, with 9 bases between. CDR1 is LGHNA, CDR2 YSLEER, per germline. The CDR3 loop spans 14 amino acids. The CDR3 nucleotides are TGCGCCAGCAGCCAAGCAAGGGACACCTACGAGCAGTACTTC. It codes for CASSQARDTYEQYF.

This clonotype was detected many times. The chain recombines TRBV19 with TRBJ1-1; D is possibly TRBD1 (5 bases). CDR1 is LNHDA, CDR2 SQIVND, per germline (reference sequence). The CDR3 covers 16 residues. The V gene lost 1 base and the J gene lost 1 base, with 13 bases spanning the gap. CDR3 loop: CASSIGRAEANTEAFF. The CDR3, as DNA: TGTGCCAGTAGTATAGGCAGGGCCGAAGCGAACACTGAAGCTTTCTTT.

This clonotype showed up just a few times. This chain links TRBV19 with TRBJ1-1, with 7 bases fitting TRBD1. With 5 bases clipped from V and 1 base from J, the junction kept 13 bases outside the gene matches. Germline CDR1 LNHDA, CDR2 SQIVND (reference sequence). The length of the CDR3 is 17 residues. CDR3 nucleotide sequence: TGTGCCAGTAGTGTACGCAGACAGGGACAGAGGAACACTGAAGCTTTCTTT. The encoded protein is CASSVRRQGQRNTEAFF. The complete variable domain, with remaining parts taken from reference TRBV19 and TRBJ1-1, reads DGGITQSPKYLFRKEGQNVTLSCEQNLNHDAMYWYRQDPGQGLRLIYYSQIVNDFQKGDIAEGYSVSREKKESFPLTVTSAQKNPTAFYLCASSVRRQGQRNTEAFFGQGTRLTVV.

This clonotype was seen more than once but under ten times. The chain links TRBV2 to TRBJ1-5, with D unresolved. Germline V lookup: CDR1 SNHLY, CDR2 FYNNEI. The CDR3 has 12 residues. V lost 6 bases and J 5 bases, leaving 8 bases between the germline ends. CDR3 sequence (DNA): TGTGCCAGCAGCCTAGGTTATCAGCCCCAGCATTTT. Its translation: CASSLGYQPQHF. Variable domain in full (rest from reference TRBV2 and TRBJ1-5): EPEVTQTPSHQVTQMGQEVILRCVPISNHLYFYWYRQILGQKVEFLVSFYNNEISEKSEIFDDQFSVERPDGSNFTLKIRSTKLEDSAMYFCASSLGYQPQHFGDGTRLSIL.

This clonotype was counted between two and nine times. The rearrangement links TRBV4-2 to TRBJ2-2; D not certain. The CDR3 is made up of 13 amino acids. Deletions cut 9 bases from V and 4 bases from J, with 12 bases between. CDR1 is LGHNA, CDR2 YNFKEQ, per germline. The CDR3 loop is CASMPIPTGELFF. DNA for the CDR3: TGTGCCAGTATGCCAATTCCCACCGGGGAGCTGTTTTTT.

The V and J genes are TRBV9 and TRBJ2-3, with TRBD1 matching 10 bases. V shed 3 bases and J 5 bases; nucleotides not matched to a gene: 6. CDR1 and CDR2 from the germline V gene are SGDLS and YYNGEE. The CDR3 is made up of 15 amino acids. CDR3 nucleotide sequence: TGTGCCAGCAGCGGGAGACAGGGGGCTGGAGATACGCAGTATTTT. It specifies CASSGRQGAGDTQYF. Looking up the rest from reference TRBV9 and TRBJ2-3 gives the full variable domain: DSGVTQTPKHLITATGQRVTLRCSPRSGDLSVYWYQQSLDQGLQFLIQYYNGEERAKGNILERFSAQQFPDLHSELNLSSLELGDSALYFCASSGRQGAGDTQYFGPGTRLTVL.